This is a list of T cell receptor beta chains from one sample in a study of T cells in Graves' hyperthyroidism and ophthalmopathy. TCRdb re-analysed the multiplex PCR reads in MiXCR, keeping a single row per CDR3 protein. The sample shows about 180,000 distinct CDR3 sequences, about a sixth of them seen only once. Sequenced input: blood. These receptor sequences come from a woman in her fifties or sixties with Graves' hyperthyroidism. The CDR3 runs from the conserved cysteine through the conserved F or W. The D gene is left open where the match is weak. Rows may omit the clone size; those that give it use once, few, many or a size class.

>TRBJ2-1|many|TRBV12-3/TRBV12-4|NA
CASSLSLGLARYEQFF
TGTGCCAGCAGTTTATCCCTCGGCCTAGCTCGATATGAGCAGTTCTTC
>TRBJ1-1|many|TRBV20-1|NA
CSAAPGGDTEAFF
TGCAGTGCTGCCCCGGGGGGGGACACTGAAGCTTTCTTT
>TRBJ1-2|NA|TRBV10-3|NA
CAISEPPPSAGVYGYTF
TGTGCCATCAGTGAGCCTCCCCCGTCGGCAGGGGTCTATGGCTACACCTTC
>TRBJ1-2|NA|TRBV7-9|TRBD1
CASSHRDRDSYTF
TGTGCCAGCAGCCACCGGGACAGGGATAGCTACACCTTC
>TRBJ2-1|many|TRBV6-6|TRBD1
CASSYRTGYNEQFF
TGTGCCAGCAGTTACAGGACAGGGTACAATGAGCAGTTCTTC
>TRBJ2-5|many|TRBV20-1|TRBD2
CSASTGTSGVYQETQYF
TGCAGTGCTTCCACCGGGACTAGCGGAGTGTACCAAGAGACCCAGTACTTC
>TRBJ1-2|many|TRBV15|NA
CATSRKQWAETNYGYTF
TGTGCCACCAGCAGAAAACAATGGGCAGAAACAAACTATGGCTACACCTTC
>TRBJ2-1|many|TRBV11-3|NA
CASSLDSVSNEQFF
TGTGCCAGCAGCTTAGATTCGGTCAGTAATGAGCAGTTCTTC
>TRBJ1-5|many|TRBV2|TRBD1
CASSTRTGQDQPQHF
TGTGCCAGCAGCACACGGACAGGACAGGATCAGCCCCAGCATTTT
>TRBJ1-2|many|TRBV6-1|TRBD1
CASRKQTGAGYTF
TGTGCCAGCAGAAAACAGACAGGGGCCGGCTACACCTTC
>TRBJ1-1|many|TRBV6-5|NA
CASSYGITPEGNEAFF
TGTGCCAGCAGTTACGGGATAACCCCGGAGGGTAATGAAGCTTTCTTT
>TRBJ1-1|many|TRBV20-1|NA
CSASSENTEAFF
TGCAGTGCTAGTTCGGAGAACACTGAAGCTTTCTTT
>TRBJ2-2|few|TRBV15|TRBD1
CATSTGTGAAGELFF
TGTGCCACCTCGACCGGGACAGGGGCTGCCGGGGAGCTGTTTTTT
>TRBJ1-2|NA|TRBV6-1|TRBD1
CASRQDRVAAGYTF
TGTGCCAGCAGGCAGGACAGGGTAGCAGCTGGCTACACCTTC
>TRBJ2-5|NA|TRBV20-1|TRBD2
CSARSPGLAGAQETQYF
TGCAGTGCTAGATCCCCGGGACTAGCGGGAGCGCAAGAGACCCAGTACTTC
>TRBJ2-7|many|TRBV5-1|TRBD1
CASSWGTGSYEQYF
TGTGCCAGCAGCTGGGGGACAGGTTCGTACGAGCAGTACTTC
>TRBJ2-6|NA|TRBV20-1|TRBD1
CSATGGTGSRSGANVLTF
TGCAGTGCCACAGGGGGTACCGGGAGTCGCTCTGGGGCCAACGTCCTGACTTTC
>TRBJ1-6|many|TRBV3-1|TRBD1
CASSQGGGNSPLHF
TGTGCCAGCAGCCAAGGAGGGGGCAATTCACCCCTCCACTTT
>TRBJ2-5|many|TRBV25-1|TRBD1
CASSHTLSGQGRFVQETQYF
TGTGCCAGCAGCCACACTCTGTCGGGACAGGGGAGATTTGTTCAAGAGACCCAGTACTTC
>TRBJ1-5|many|TRBV28|NA
CASSPSSWGNQPQHF
TGTGCCAGCAGTCCTAGTTCGTGGGGCAATCAGCCCCAGCATTTT
>TRBJ1-1|many|TRBV20-1|NA
CSTKDTEAFF
TGCAGCACGAAAGACACTGAAGCTTTCTTT
>TRBJ1-2|many|TRBV6-6|NA
CASSYYGSPSGYTF
TGTGCCAGCAGTTACTATGGATCTCCTAGTGGCTACACCTTC
>TRBJ2-2|few|TRBV4-3|NA
CASSQAVGELFF
TGCGCCAGCAGCCAAGCGGTGGGGGAGCTGTTTTTT
>TRBJ1-4|many|TRBV14|NA
CASSRGTAIGKLFF
TGTGCCAGCAGCCGAGGGACGGCCATTGGAAAACTGTTTTTT
>TRBJ1-3|many|TRBV6-1|NA
CASRGWGAENTIYF
TGTGCCAGCAGAGGCTGGGGGGCCGAAAACACCATATATTTT
>TRBJ2-7|many|TRBV6-2/TRBV6-3|NA
CASSFQGNSYEQYF
TGTGCCAGCAGCTTTCAGGGAAACTCCTACGAGCAGTACTTC
>TRBJ2-6|many|TRBV6-6|NA
CASSYPGSNVLTF
TGTGCCAGCAGTTACCCAGGGTCCAACGTCCTGACTTTC
>TRBJ2-7|many|TRBV6-1|NA
CASHSSYEQYF
TGTGCCAGCCACTCATCCTACGAGCAGTACTTC
>TRBJ1-2|many|TRBV7-2|TRBD1
CASSLAPGTGSNYGYTF
TGTGCCAGCAGCTTAGCCCCCGGGACAGGGAGTAACTATGGCTACACCTTC
>TRBJ1-5|once|TRBV19|NA
CASSGQLNQPQHF
TGTGCCAGTTCCGGGCAGCTTAATCAGCCCCAGCATTTT
>TRBJ2-2|once|TRBV7-9|NA
CASSCLQGLEGSCFF
NA
>TRBJ2-4|NA|TRBV4-3|NA
CASSQDQRIFGENIQYF
TGCGCCAGCAGCCAGGACCAGAGGATTTTTGGGGAAAACATTCAGTACTTC
>TRBJ1-1|many|TRBV11-2|NA
CASSFDMNTEAFF
TGTGCCAGCAGCTTCGATATGAACACTGAAGCTTTCTTT
>TRBJ2-6|few|TRBV4-3|TRBD1
CASSQGQGGANVLTF
TGCGCCAGCAGCCAAGGACAGGGTGGGGCCAACGTCCTGACTTTC
>TRBJ1-1|many|TRBV7-9|TRBD1
CASSPNRGPGTEAFF
TGTGCCAGCAGCCCCAACAGGGGGCCCGGGACTGAAGCTTTCTTT
>TRBJ2-7|many|TRBV19|NA
CASSIEGYEQYF
TGTGCCAGTAGTATAGAGGGGTACGAGCAGTACTTC
>TRBJ2-3|many|TRBV7-9|TRBD2
CASSLFSGDTDTQYF
TGTGCCAGCAGCTTATTCAGCGGGGACACAGATACGCAGTATTTT
>TRBJ1-1|many|TRBV7-3|NA
CASSLGTINTEAFF
TGTGCCAGCAGCTTAGGGACAATAAACACTGAAGCTTTCTTT
>TRBJ2-2|many|TRBV11-2|NA
CASSLDPTGELFF
TGTGCCAGCAGCTTAGATCCGACCGGGGAGCTGTTTTTT
>TRBJ1-2|NA|TRBV11-2|NA
CASSLTGSSGSGYTF
TGTGCCAGCAGCTTGACAGGATCGTCCGGTTCGGGCTACACCTTC
>TRBJ2-7|many|TRBV19|NA
CASSIATGPYEQYF
TGTGCCAGTAGTATAGCAACAGGACCCTACGAGCAGTACTTC
>TRBJ2-5|many|TRBV19|NA
CATRAWAAQETQYF
TGTGCCACCAGGGCATGGGCAGCTCAAGAGACCCAGTACTTC
>TRBJ2-3|NA|TRBV4-1|TRBD2
CASSQGGVAGGPGTDTQYF
TGCGCCAGCAGCCAAGGGGGGGTAGCGGGGGGGCCGGGCACAGATACGCAGTATTTT
>TRBJ1-2|many|TRBV19|NA
CASSIPTNGDAYGYTF
TGTGCCAGTAGTATTCCAACGAATGGGGATGCCTATGGCTACACCTTC
>TRBJ1-1|few|TRBV5-1|NA
CASSINPDLEAFF
TGCGCCAGCAGCATTAACCCCGATTTGGAAGCTTTCTTT
>TRBJ1-2|many|TRBV7-9|NA
CASSLANAGYGYTF
TGTGCCAGCAGCTTAGCGAACGCAGGCTATGGCTACACCTTC
>TRBJ1-5|many|TRBV15|NA
CATSRDRGHQPQHF
TGTGCCACCAGCAGAGATAGGGGACACCAGCCCCAGCATTTT
>TRBJ1-2|NA|TRBV27|TRBD1
CASSLLGGANGYTF
TGTGCCAGCAGTTTATTAGGGGGCGCGAATGGCTACACCTTC
>TRBJ2-2|NA|TRBV14|NA
CASSQDSKPRQKLSGELFF
TGTGCCAGCAGCCAAGATTCCAAACCTAGACAGAAACTGTCCGGGGAGCTGTTTTTT
>TRBJ1-2|many|TRBV9|NA
CASSVDGRAYGYTF
TGTGCCAGCAGCGTAGATGGGAGAGCCTATGGCTACACCTTC
>TRBJ2-1|many|TRBV6-1|TRBD2
CASSTSGGPNEQFF
TGTGCCAGCAGTACTAGCGGGGGACCTAATGAGCAGTTCTTC
>TRBJ2-7|NA|TRBV6-5|NA
CASSYDGTLEQYF
TGTGCCAGCAGTTACGATGGGACTCTCGAGCAGTACTTC
>TRBJ2-3|NA|TRBV5-6|TRBD1
CASSFGTGHHTDTQYF
TGTGCCAGCAGCTTTGGGACAGGCCACCACACAGATACGCAGTATTTT
>TRBJ2-3|NA|TRBV11-2|TRBD2
CASSAPSSGSPADTQYF
TGTGCCAGCAGCGCTCCATCTAGCGGGAGCCCCGCAGATACGCAGTATTTT